This T cell receptor (beta chain) derives from a study of Graves' ophthalmopathy and Graves' hyperthyroidism. Study context: Researchers classed hyperthyroidism as stable given no ophthalmopathy within 18 months of follow-up. Study results and caveats: Most expanded clonotypes from thyroid (those above 0.001 frequency) were also found in blood.

CDR3 length equals 17 residues. The germline V gene encodes CDR1 LNHNV and CDR2 YYDKDF (reference sequence). Deletions cut 1 base from V and 5 bases from J, with 20 bases between. Amplification of the TCR beta CDR3 regions used RNA transcripts (as template). First-round RT-PCR with HTBI primers preceded a second-round multiplex PCR. TCRdb redid the calling of the multiplex PCR reads with MiXCR, one entry per CDR3 protein. The table has over a million distinct CDR3 sequences, about 36% seen once. Comment on this clonotype: Its target is unknown.

The source material was peripheral blood or thyroid tissue (not recorded which). The clonotype was recovered from an adult man with Graves' hyperthyroidism. The chain is built from TRBV15 and TRBJ2-5; possible D gene TRBD1, 6 bases. CDR3 nucleotides: TGTGCCACCAGCAGAGCCCTTGGACAGTCAATCGGGGAGACCCAGTACTTC. It translates to CATSRALGQSIGETQYF.